This T cell receptor beta chain was captured by sequencing in a study of shared clonotypes between healthy human individuals. Overall study context: Serving as donors were two women and a few men, whose ages spanned 18 to 49. Study-level points and caveats: Limited genetic and exposure-history diversity came from having few donors. Tissues were not sampled, only blood, and their repertoires likely differ.

Of note for this clone: The antigen is unknown.

Germline CDR1 MGHRA, CDR2 YSYEKL. Trimming stripped 0 bases from V and 1 base from J, with 10 bases between. The CDR3 is 15 amino acids. CD45RO-negative, CCR7-positively selected cells formed the naive CD8 fraction, excluding terminally differentiated effector memory CD45RA+ cells. It was at deep level that the assay was run. Produced via immunoSEQ multiplex PCR; TCRdb's table is partial and in-frame only. The table lists around 1.9 million clones, just over 90% of them singletons. This chain joins TRBV4-1 and TRBJ2-7; possible D gene TRBD2, 5 bases. Material: naive CD8+ T cells from PBMCs. The clonotype originates from a man aged 18 to 30 in good health. Some clones in this sample may be carry-over from other donors' samples. The CDR3: CASSQEPGISYEQYF. The CDR3 region has the DNA TGCGCCAGCAGCCAAGAGCCCGGGATTTCCTACGAGCAGTACTTC.